Following are 27 T cell receptor beta chains from one sample sequenced in a study of patients and donors after allogeneic stem cell transplantation. From the RT-PCR reads, TCRdb called clonotypes with MiXCR, one entry per CDR3 protein. Of about 230,000 distinct CDR3 sequences detected, over 12% appear once; the ten largest clones hold around a tenth. Sequencing was carried out using blood, either unsorted or a sorted T cell fraction (not recorded which). The receptors originated from a human donor who was either an allogeneic HSCT recipient or a stem cell or donor lymphocyte infusion donor (not recorded which). It is not recorded whose cells these are; they may come from a transplant donor.

In its sample, this clonotype was seen many times. The CDR3 region has the DNA TGTGCCACCAGCAGGGACACCCTGGGACAGGGAGTGAACACCATATATTTT. Translation gives CATSRDTLGQGVNTIYF. The rearrangement links TRBV15 to TRBJ1-3; TRBD1 agrees at 9 bases. V lost 3 bases and J lost 7; bases outside the gene matches: 13. The CDR3 runs to 17 residues. Per germline, CDR1 LNHNV and CDR2 YYDKDF (reference sequence). Supplemented by reference TRBV15 and TRBJ1-3, the full variable domain reads DAMVIQNPRYQVTQFGKPVTLSCSQTLNHNVMYWYQQKSSQAPKLLFHYYDKDFNNEADTPDNFQSRRPNTSFCFLDIRSPGLGDTAMYLCATSRDTLGQGVNTIYFGEGSWLTVV.

This clonotype was found a few times. This chain uses TRBV18 with TRBJ2-5; tentatively, D is TRBD2 (5 bases). In germline, CDR1 is KGHSH, CDR2 LQKENI. V lost 4 bases and J 1 base, leaving 10 bases between the germline ends. This CDR3 is built from 14 residues. The CDR3 region is CASSRGLGQETQYF. As DNA, the CDR3 is TGTGCCAGCTCACGAGGGTTAGGCCAAGAGACCCAGTACTTC.

V usage is TRBV20-1 and J usage is TRBJ2-1; D is uncertain. CDR1 is DFQATT, CDR2 SNEGSKA, per germline (reference sequence). V gave up 2 bases and J gave up 4 bases, with 12 bases separating them. This CDR3 comprises 14 residues. The CDR3 nucleotides read TGCAGTGCTAGACATTGGCGGAATTACAATGAGCAGTTCTTC. Translation gives CSARHWRNYNEQFF.

This clonotype was picked up many times. The rearrangement uses TRBV5-6 and TRBJ2-3; perhaps TRBD2 as D (7 bases). This CDR3 is built from 16 residues. The V and J ends lost 4 bases and 0 bases respectively, with 15 bases between them. Germline CDR1 is SGHDT and CDR2 is YYEEEE. The CDR3 protein is CASSDLGGQSTDTQYF. The CDR3 DNA follows: TGTGCCAGCAGCGATCTCGGGGGGCAGAGCACAGATACGCAGTATTTT.

This clonotype appeared a few times. This sequence joins TRBV7-9 and TRBJ1-2, with TRBD1 matching 8 bases. J gave up 7 bases and V 1 base, and 5 bases lay outside the gene matches. Germline CDR1 SEHNR, CDR2 FQNEAQ (reference sequence). CDR3 size: 14 residues. This CDR3 is CASSLGRQGLGYTF. The CDR3 DNA reads TGTGCCAGCAGCTTAGGTCGACAGGGGCTTGGCTACACCTTC.

This clonotype has at least ten counts. The chain has TRBV27 and TRBJ1-2; 9 bases map to TRBD1. The CDR3 length is 16 residues. Germline V gene data show CDR1 as MNHEY and CDR2 as SMNVEV (reference sequence). V shed 3 bases and J 3 bases; nucleotides not matched to a gene: 8. The CDR3 protein is CASSFLTTGGDYGYTF. The DNA of the CDR3 is TGTGCCAGCAGTTTCTTAACGACAGGGGGAGACTATGGCTACACCTTC.

This clonotype has just a few counts. V and J are TRBV5-1 and TRBJ2-7, with D unclear. The V end lost 4 bases, the J end lost 0 bases, and 8 bases lay between the germline ends. CDR3 size: 13 residues. Germline V gives CDR1 SGHRS, CDR2 YFSETQ. CDR3 protein: CASSLQPSYEQYF. The CDR3 DNA reads as TGCGCCAGCAGCCTCCAACCCTCCTACGAGCAGTACTTC.

The rearrangement uses TRBV28 and TRBJ2-5, with 8 nucleotides matching TRBD2. Germline CDR1 reads MDHEN; CDR2 reads SYDVKM. V gave up 7 bases and J gave up 1 base; unmatched junction bases: 5. The CDR3 runs 14 residues. The CDR3 protein is CASTAGGSQETQYF. The CDR3 region has the DNA TGTGCCAGCACCGCGGGGGGAAGCCAAGAGACCCAGTACTTC.

The table lists this clonotype with a count of one. The genes are TRBV20-1 and TRBJ2-7, with D possibly matching TRBD2 (6 bases). This CDR3 region has 13 residues. Trimming left V 1 base short and J 5 bases short, with 12 bases between. CDR1 is DFQATT, CDR2 SNEGSKA, per germline (reference sequence). CDR3 sequence: CSARGVREHEQYF. The CDR3 DNA is TGCAGTGCTAGAGGAGTTCGGGAGCACGAGCAGTACTTC.

This clonotype was seen a few times. J is TRBJ2-7 and V is TRBV18, with TRBD1 matching over 12 bases. Per germline, CDR1 KGHSH and CDR2 LQKENI. CDR3 length: 19 amino acids. J lost 2 bases, V lost 0 bases, and 11 bases had no gene match. The CDR3 region has the DNA TGTGCCAGCTCACCACCAGGGACAGGGGGCCTAAGTCCAACCTACGAGCAGTACTTC. Encoded protein: CASSPPGTGGLSPTYEQYF.

This clonotype occurred a few times. The chain uses TRBV2 and TRBJ1-5; no firm D call. This CDR3 is 14 amino acids long. V was pared by 3 bases and J by 8 bases, with 14 bases between. CDR1 and CDR2 from the germline V gene are SNHLY and FYNNEI. CDR3 sequence reads: CASSDDGSSEPQHF. The CDR3 nucleotides are TGTGCCAGCAGTGATGATGGAAGTTCGGAGCCCCAGCATTTT. The full variable domain, with the rest looked up from reference TRBV2 and TRBJ1-5, is EPEVTQTPSHQVTQMGQEVILRCVPISNHLYFYWYRQILGQKVEFLVSFYNNEISEKSEIFDDQFSVERPDGSNFTLKIRSTKLEDSAMYFCASSDDGSSEPQHFGDGTRLSIL.

The chain is built from TRBV7-2 and TRBJ2-5, with 10 bases aligning to TRBD1. CDR1 and CDR2 (germline): SGHTA, FQGNSA. With 11 bases clipped from V and 5 bases from J, the junction kept 11 bases outside the gene matches. The CDR3 totals 14 residues. DNA of the CDR3: TGTGCCGGGGGGATAGGGACAGGGGTCGAGACCCAGTACTTC. The encoded protein is CAGGIGTGVETQYF.

This clonotype was detected only a few times. V gene TRBV18 combines with J gene TRBJ1-6; D not resolved. Trimming left V 3 bases short and J 0 bases short, with 6 bases between. Germline CDR1 and CDR2: KGHSH and LQKENI. The CDR3 extends over 15 amino acids. CDR3 residues: CASSPNRSYNSPLHF. The CDR3 DNA reads as TGTGCCAGCTCACCCAACCGCTCCTATAATTCACCCCTCCACTTT. The complete variable domain, with remaining parts taken from reference TRBV18 and TRBJ1-6, reads NAGVMQNPRHLVRRRGQEARLRCSPMKGHSHVYWYRQLPEEGLKFMVYLQKENIIDESGMPKERFSAEFPKEGPSILRIQQVVRGDSAAYFCASSPNRSYNSPLHFGNGTRLTVT.

This clonotype has at least ten counts. V usage is TRBV24-1 and J usage is TRBJ2-1, with 10 bases lining up with TRBD2. This CDR3 has 16 amino acids. J lost 1 base, V lost 3 bases, and 2 bases had no gene match. Per the germline V gene, CDR1 is KGHDR and CDR2 is SFDVKD. The DNA for the CDR3 is TGTGCCACCAGTGATGAGCGGGAGGGTTCCTACAATGAGCAGTTCTTC. This codes for CATSDEREGSYNEQFF.

The table lists this clonotype with many counts. V gene TRBV15 combines with J gene TRBJ2-5; D possibly corresponds to TRBD2 (5 bases). This CDR3 contains 14 residues. The V and J ends lost 1 base and 2 bases respectively, with 8 bases between them. Per germline, CDR1 LNHNV and CDR2 YYDKDF (reference sequence). The CDR3 spells CATSRGEIQETQYF. In nucleotides, the CDR3 is TGTGCCACCAGCAGAGGGGAGATTCAAGAGACCCAGTACTTC. Full variable domain (missing parts from reference TRBV15 and TRBJ2-5): DAMVIQNPRYQVTQFGKPVTLSCSQTLNHNVMYWYQQKSSQAPKLLFHYYDKDFNNEADTPDNFQSRRPNTSFCFLDIRSPGLGDTAMYLCATSRGEIQETQYFGPGTRLLVL.

The chain has TRBV7-9 and TRBJ2-1, with 7 bases fitting TRBD2. J was trimmed by 5 bases and V by 3 bases; bases with no gene match: 4. This CDR3 region has 14 residues. The germline CDR1 and CDR2 sequences are SEHNR and FQNEAQ (reference sequence). Here the CDR3 reads CASSFAGENNEQFF. CDR3 bases: TGTGCCAGCAGCTTTGCGGGAGAGAACAATGAGCAGTTCTTC.

This clonotype was observed at least ten times. The rearrangement joins TRBV6-5 to TRBJ1-1, with TRBD1 matching 10 bases. Germline CDR1 is MNHEY and CDR2 is SVGAGI. J lost 0 bases, V lost 3 bases, and 7 bases had no gene match. The length of the CDR3 is 17 residues. CDR3 bases: TGTGCCAGCAGTTATGGGGACAGGGGCATAGTGAACACTGAAGCTTTCTTT. This gives the protein CASSYGDRGIVNTEAFF.

This clonotype was seen at least ten times. The chain joins TRBV7-6 to TRBJ1-5; D call uncertain. V lost 0 bases and J 4 bases, leaving 13 bases between the germline ends. CDR3 length equals 16 residues. Per the germline V gene, CDR1 is SGHVS and CDR2 is FNYEAQ. The CDR3: CASSLADGAGNQPQHF. The CDR3 nucleotides read TGTGCCAGCAGCTTAGCTGACGGAGCCGGTAATCAGCCCCAGCATTTT.

This clonotype was counted a few times. V is TRBV6-2 or TRBV6-3 and J is TRBJ1-2; TRBD1 matches at 10 bases. The CDR3 contains 15 residues. The junction had 6 bases not matched to a gene; V was cut back by 2 bases and J by 6 bases. The germline gives CDR1 MNHEY, CDR2 SVGEGT. CDR3 nucleotide sequence: TGTGCCAGCAGTTACCGTCCCGGGACAGGGGATGGCTACACCTTC. It translates to CASSYRPGTGDGYTF.

A few counts support this clonotype. The V call is TRBV20-1, the J call TRBJ2-1; possible D gene TRBD1, 5 bases. The CDR3 covers 16 residues. Germline CDR1 and CDR2: DFQATT and SNEGSKA (reference sequence). Deletions cut 6 bases from V and 5 bases from J, with 23 bases between. In DNA form, the CDR3 reads TGCAGTGCACAAGGGGTTGGGATAGGGGCTAACAATGAGCAGTTCTTC. Encoded protein: CSAQGVGIGANNEQFF.

V is TRBV6-9 and J is TRBJ1-1; no clear D. This CDR3 has 13 amino acids. Germline V lookup: CDR1 MNHGY, CDR2 SVAAGI. V lost 2 bases and J lost 2, with 6 bases in between. The CDR3 DNA is TGTGCCAGCAGTTATCGGCGTAACACTGAAGCTTTCTTT. Protein sequence: CASSYRRNTEAFF.

This clonotype has just a few counts. The chain has TRBV5-6 and TRBJ1-3, with D maybe TRBD1 (6 bases). The CDR3 loop spans 16 amino acids. Germline assignment: CDR1 SGHDT and CDR2 YYEEEE. Between the trimmed V and J ends, which lost 4 bases and 3 bases, there was a span of 17 bases. CDR3 in amino acids: CASSADPTGRGNTIYF. DNA of the CDR3: TGTGCCAGCAGCGCTGACCCCACAGGGCGTGGAAACACCATATATTTT.

This clonotype has a count of ten or more. This chain joins TRBV7-2 and TRBJ2-7, with D perhaps being TRBD1 or TRBD2 (5 bases each). The length of the CDR3 is 15 residues. Germline assignment: CDR1 SGHTA and CDR2 FQGNSA. Trimming took off 4 bases at V and 0 bases at J, with 13 bases between the two ends. DNA of the CDR3: TGTGCCAGCAGCTCACCGGGACGAGGCTCCTACGAGCAGTACTTC. This translates into CASSSPGRGSYEQYF.

This clonotype was counted ten times or more. The chain recombines TRBV5-1 with TRBJ1-1; possibly TRBD1 for D (6 bases). V was shortened by 4 bases and J by 3 bases, with 13 bases between the two germline ends. The CDR3 is 14 residues long. Germline assignment: CDR1 SGHRS and CDR2 YFSETQ. The CDR3 DNA follows: TGCGCCAGCAGCCTGGAATGGGGGCACACTGAAGCTTTCTTT. It specifies CASSLEWGHTEAFF.

This clonotype was found many times. V usage is TRBV3-1 and J usage is TRBJ1-6; D possibly corresponds to TRBD1 (5 bases). CDR3 length: 12 amino acids. V lost 2 bases and J 9 bases, leaving 5 bases between the germline ends. CDR1 and CDR2 from the germline V gene are LGHDT and YNNKEL (reference sequence). CDR3 amino acids: CASSQTGSPLHF. Here the CDR3 DNA reads TGTGCCAGCAGCCAAACAGGTTCACCCCTCCACTTT. The full variable domain, in which reference TRBV3-1 and TRBJ1-6 provide the parts outside the CDR3, is DTAVSQTPKYLVTQMGNDKSIKCEQNLGHDTMYWYKQDSKKFLKIMFSYNNKELIINETVPNRFSPKSPDKAHLNLHINSLELGDSAVYFCASSQTGSPLHFGNGTRLTVT.

This clonotype was observed a handful of times. J is TRBJ1-2 and V is TRBV24-1, with D unclear. V lost 9 bases to trimming and J lost 4 bases, with 14 bases between them. This CDR3 has 13 residues. CDR1 is KGHDR and CDR2 is SFDVKD in the germline V gene. The chain's CDR3 is CATSTGPPYGYTF. The CDR3 DNA sequence: TGTGCCACCTCTACTGGTCCCCCCTATGGCTACACCTTC.

This clonotype has only a few counts. This chain joins TRBV4-3 and TRBJ2-1; TRBD2 aligns across 8 bases. The germline V gene encodes CDR1 LGHNA and CDR2 YSLEER. V gave up 0 bases and J gave up 4 bases; unmatched junction bases: 5. The CDR3 is made up of 16 amino acids. The CDR3 loop is CASSQDRVAGYNEQFF. In nucleotides, the CDR3 is TGCGCCAGCAGCCAAGATCGAGTAGCGGGGTACAATGAGCAGTTCTTC.